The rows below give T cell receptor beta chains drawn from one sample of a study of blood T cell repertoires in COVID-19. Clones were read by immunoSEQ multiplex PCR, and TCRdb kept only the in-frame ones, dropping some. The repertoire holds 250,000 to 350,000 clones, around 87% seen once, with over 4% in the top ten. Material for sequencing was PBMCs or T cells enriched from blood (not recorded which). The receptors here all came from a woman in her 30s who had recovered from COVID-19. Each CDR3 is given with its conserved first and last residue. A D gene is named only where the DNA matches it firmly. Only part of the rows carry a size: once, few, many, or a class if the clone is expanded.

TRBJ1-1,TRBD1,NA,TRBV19,TGTGCCAGTAGTATCGACAGGGATAAAATGAACACTGAAGCTTTCTTT,CASSIDRDKMNTEAFF
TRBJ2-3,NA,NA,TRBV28,TGTGCCAGCAGTGTAAGACAGCTTTTCTTGTATACGCAGTATTTT,CASSVRQLFLYTQYF
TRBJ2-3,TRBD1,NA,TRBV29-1,TGCAGCTCCAGGAGAGGGGGCCTTCTCACAGATACGCAGTATTTT,CSSRRGGLLTDTQYF
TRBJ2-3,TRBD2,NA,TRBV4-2,TGTGCCAGCAGCCCGACTAGCGGGGGTGGAGATACGCAGTATTTT,CASSPTSGGGDTQYF
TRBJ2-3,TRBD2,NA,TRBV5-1,TGCGCCAGCAGCTTGTTCCCTAGCGGGGGTGCTAGCACAGATACGCAGTATTTT,CASSLFPSGGASTDTQYF
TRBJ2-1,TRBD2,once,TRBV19,TGTGCCAGTAGAGACCTCGGGACTAGCGGGGCCCACAATGAGCAGTTCTTC,CASRDLGTSGAHNEQFF
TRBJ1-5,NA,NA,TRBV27,TGTGCCAGCAGTTTCAGGGGTCTAGCTAGCAATCAGCCCCAGCATTTT,CASSFRGLASNQPQHF
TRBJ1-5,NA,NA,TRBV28,TGTGCCAGCAGTCTTCCAGGTAGGAATCAGCCCCAGCATTTT,CASSLPGRNQPQHF
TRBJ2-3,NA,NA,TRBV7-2,TGTGCCAGCAGCTCCTCATGGGGCAGCACAGATACGCAGTATTTT,CASSSSWGSTDTQYF
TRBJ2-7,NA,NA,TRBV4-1,TGCGCCAGCAGCCAAATCTCCCACAGGGTACAGAAATACGAGCAGTACTTC,CASSQISHRVQKYEQYF
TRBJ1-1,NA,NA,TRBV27,TGTGCCAGCAGTTTAGTTAGCACCTTAGGCGCTGAAGCTTTCTTT,CASSLVSTLGAEAFF
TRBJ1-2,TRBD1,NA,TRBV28,TGTGCCAGCATCGCAGGGGGCATCTATGGCTACACCTTC,CASIAGGIYGYTF
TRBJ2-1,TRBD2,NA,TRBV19,TGTGCCAGTAGTATATCCCGACTAGCGGACAATGAGCAGTTCTTC,CASSISRLADNEQFF
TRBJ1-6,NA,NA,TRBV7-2,TGTGCCAGCAGCTTTAAGCTACAGGGTAATTCACCCCTCCACTTT,CASSFKLQGNSPLHF
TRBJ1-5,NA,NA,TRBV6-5,TGTGCCAGCAGTTCGATTGGGAGGGGTGCCAATCAGCCCCAGCATTTT,CASSSIGRGANQPQHF
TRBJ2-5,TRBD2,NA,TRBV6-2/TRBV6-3,TGTGCCAGCAGTTACAGGGCTAGCGGGGGGGCAAAGACCCAGTACTTC,CASSYRASGGAKTQYF
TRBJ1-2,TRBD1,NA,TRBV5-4,TGTGCCAGCAGCCCTGCCTCACAGGGGGCCTATGGCTACACCTTC,CASSPASQGAYGYTF
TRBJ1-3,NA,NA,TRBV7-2,TGTGCCAGCAGCTTAGGGGGGGGGAGGTCTGGAAACACCATATATTTT,CASSLGGGRSGNTIYF
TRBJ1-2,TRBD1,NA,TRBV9,TGTGCCAGCAGCGTAGATGGACAGGGCAGTGGCTACACCTTC,CASSVDGQGSGYTF
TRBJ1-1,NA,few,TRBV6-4,TGTGCCAGCCCAGGGCTCGTGTTCCGTCGGGTTTTTTTTCCTGAAGCTTTCTTT,CASPGLVFRRVFFPEAFF
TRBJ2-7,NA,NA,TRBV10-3,TGTGCCATCAGTGGCGGGACGCTGTATGAGCAGTACTTC,CAISGGTLYEQYF
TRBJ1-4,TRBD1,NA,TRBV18,TGTGCCAGCTCGCCACAGGGGGCGCAAATTAATGAAAAACTGTTTTTT,CASSPQGAQINEKLFF
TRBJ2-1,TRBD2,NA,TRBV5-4,TGTGCCAGCAGCTTAAACGGGGGGGCATACAATGAGCAGTTCTTC,CASSLNGGAYNEQFF